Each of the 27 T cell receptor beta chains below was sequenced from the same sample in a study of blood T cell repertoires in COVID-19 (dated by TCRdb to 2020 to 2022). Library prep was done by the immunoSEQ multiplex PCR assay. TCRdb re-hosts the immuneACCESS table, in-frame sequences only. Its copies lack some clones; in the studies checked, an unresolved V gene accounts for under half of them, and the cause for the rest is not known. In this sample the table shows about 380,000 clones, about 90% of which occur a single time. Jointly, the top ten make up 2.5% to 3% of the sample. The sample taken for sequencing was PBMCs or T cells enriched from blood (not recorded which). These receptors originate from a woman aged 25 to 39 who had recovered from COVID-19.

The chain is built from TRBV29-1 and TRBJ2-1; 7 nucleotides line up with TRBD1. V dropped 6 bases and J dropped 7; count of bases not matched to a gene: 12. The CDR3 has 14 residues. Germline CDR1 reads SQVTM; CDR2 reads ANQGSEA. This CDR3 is CSVHRTGLGNEQFF. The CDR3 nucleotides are TGCAGCGTGCACAGGACAGGTTTGGGAAATGAGCAGTTCTTC.

Here the CDR3 reads CASSPPLQGGLYEQYF. The CDR3 bases are TGTGCCAGCTCACCACCTTTACAGGGTGGACTCTACGAGCAGTACTTC. The V call is TRBV18, the J call TRBJ2-7; D may be TRBD1 (6 bases). V was cut by 0 bases and J by 3 bases, with 15 bases left in between. This CDR3 comprises 16 residues. Germline loops: CDR1 KGHSH, CDR2 LQKENI.

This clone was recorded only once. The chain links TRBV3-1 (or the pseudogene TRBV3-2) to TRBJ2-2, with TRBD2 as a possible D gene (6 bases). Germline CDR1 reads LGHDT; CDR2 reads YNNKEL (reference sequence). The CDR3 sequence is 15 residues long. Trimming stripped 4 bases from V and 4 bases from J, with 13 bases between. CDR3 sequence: CASSPAGIGTGELFF. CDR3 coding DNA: TGTGCCAGCAGCCCCGCGGGAATAGGCACCGGGGAGCTGTTTTTT.

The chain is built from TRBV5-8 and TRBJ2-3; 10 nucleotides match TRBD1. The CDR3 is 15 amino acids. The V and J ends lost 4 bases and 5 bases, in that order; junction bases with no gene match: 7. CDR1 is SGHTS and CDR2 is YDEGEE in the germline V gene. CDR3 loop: CASSARQGAIDTQYF. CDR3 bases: TGTGCCAGCAGCGCCAGACAGGGGGCCATAGATACGCAGTATTTT.

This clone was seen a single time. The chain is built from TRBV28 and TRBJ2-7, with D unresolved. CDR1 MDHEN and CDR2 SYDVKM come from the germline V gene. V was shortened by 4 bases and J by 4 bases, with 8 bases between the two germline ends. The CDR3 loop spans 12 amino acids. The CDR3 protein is CASSSPLYEQYF. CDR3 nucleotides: TGTGCCAGCAGTTCCCCCCTATACGAGCAGTACTTC.

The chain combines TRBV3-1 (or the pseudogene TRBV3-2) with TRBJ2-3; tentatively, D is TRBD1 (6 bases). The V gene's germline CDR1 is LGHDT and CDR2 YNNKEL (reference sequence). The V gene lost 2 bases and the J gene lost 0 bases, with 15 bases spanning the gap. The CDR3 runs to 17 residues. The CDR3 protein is CASSQTMTGLSTDTQYF. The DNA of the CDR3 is TGTGCCAGCAGCCAAACGATGACAGGCTTGAGCACAGATACGCAGTATTTT.

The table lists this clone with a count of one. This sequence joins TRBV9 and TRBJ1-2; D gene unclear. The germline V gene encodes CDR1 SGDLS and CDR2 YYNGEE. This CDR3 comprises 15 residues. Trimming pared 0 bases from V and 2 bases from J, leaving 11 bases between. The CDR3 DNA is TGTGCCAGCAGCGTAGATCCAGGAATCAACTATGGCTACACCTTC. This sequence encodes CASSVDPGINYGYTF.

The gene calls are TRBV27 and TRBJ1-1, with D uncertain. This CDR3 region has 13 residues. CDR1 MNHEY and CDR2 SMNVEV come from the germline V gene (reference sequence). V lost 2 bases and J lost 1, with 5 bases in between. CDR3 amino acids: CASSLNRNTEAFF. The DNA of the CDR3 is TGTGCCAGCAGTTTAAACAGGAACACTGAAGCTTTCTTT.

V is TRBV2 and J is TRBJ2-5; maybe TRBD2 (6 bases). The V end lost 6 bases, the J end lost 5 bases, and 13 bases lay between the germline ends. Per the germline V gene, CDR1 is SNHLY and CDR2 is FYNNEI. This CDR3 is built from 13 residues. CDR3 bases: TGTGCCAGCAGGCTAGACCGGGGGGAGACCCAGTACTTC. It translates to CASRLDRGETQYF. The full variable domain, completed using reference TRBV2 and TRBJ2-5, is EPEVTQTPSHQVTQMGQEVILRCVPISNHLYFYWYRQILGQKVEFLVSFYNNEISEKSEIFDDQFSVERPDGSNFTLKIRSTKLEDSAMYFCASRLDRGETQYFGPGTRLLVL.

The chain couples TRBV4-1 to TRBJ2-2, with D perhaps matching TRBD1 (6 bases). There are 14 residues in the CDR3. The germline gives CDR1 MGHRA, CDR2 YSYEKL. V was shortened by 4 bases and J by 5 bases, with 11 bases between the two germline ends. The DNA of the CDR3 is TGCGCCAGCAGCCCTGGGGGCCGTACCGGGGAGCTGTTTTTT. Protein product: CASSPGGRTGELFF.

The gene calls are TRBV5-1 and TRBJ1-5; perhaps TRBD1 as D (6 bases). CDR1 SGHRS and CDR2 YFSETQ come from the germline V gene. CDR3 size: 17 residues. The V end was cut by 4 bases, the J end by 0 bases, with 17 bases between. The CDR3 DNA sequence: TGCGCCAGCAGCAACAGGGAAGGCCTATATAGCAATCAGCCCCAGCATTTT. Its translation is CASSNREGLYSNQPQHF.

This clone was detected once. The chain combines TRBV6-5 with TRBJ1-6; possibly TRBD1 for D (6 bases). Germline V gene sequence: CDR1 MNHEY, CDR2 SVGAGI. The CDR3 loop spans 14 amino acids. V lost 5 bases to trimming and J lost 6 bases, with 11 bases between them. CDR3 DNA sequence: TGTGCCAGCAGTCCAGACAGGAGTAATTCACCCCTCCACTTT. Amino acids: CASSPDRSNSPLHF.

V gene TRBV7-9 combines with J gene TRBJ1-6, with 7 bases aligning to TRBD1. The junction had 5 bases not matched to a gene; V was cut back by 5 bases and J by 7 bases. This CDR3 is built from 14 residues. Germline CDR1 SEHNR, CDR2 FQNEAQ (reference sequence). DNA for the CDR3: TGTGCCAGCAGCCTCGGGACAGCCAATTCACCCCTCCACTTT. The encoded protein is CASSLGTANSPLHF.

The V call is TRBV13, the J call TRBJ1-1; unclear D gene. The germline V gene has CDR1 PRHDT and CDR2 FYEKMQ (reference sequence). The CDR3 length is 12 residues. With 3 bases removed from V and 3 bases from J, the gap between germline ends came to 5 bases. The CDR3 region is CASSFRDTEAFF. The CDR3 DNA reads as TGTGCCAGCAGCTTTCGGGACACTGAAGCTTTCTTT. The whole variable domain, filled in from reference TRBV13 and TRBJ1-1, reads AAGVIQSPRHLIKEKRETATLKCYPIPRHDTVYWYQQGPGQDPQFLISFYEKMQSDKGSIPDRFSAQQFSDYHSELNMSSLELGDSALYFCASSFRDTEAFFGQGTRLTVV.

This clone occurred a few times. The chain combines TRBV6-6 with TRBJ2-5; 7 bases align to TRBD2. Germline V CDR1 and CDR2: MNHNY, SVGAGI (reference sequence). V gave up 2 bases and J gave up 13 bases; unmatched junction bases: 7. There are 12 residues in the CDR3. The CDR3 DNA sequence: TGTGCCAGCAGTTACCCCCGGCGGGGGTGGTACTTC. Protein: CASSYPRRGWYF.

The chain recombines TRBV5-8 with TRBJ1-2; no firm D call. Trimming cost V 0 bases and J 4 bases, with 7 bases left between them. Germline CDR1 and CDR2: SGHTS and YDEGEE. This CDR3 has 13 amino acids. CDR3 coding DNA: TGTGCCAGCAGCTTGGACCGCAGCTATGGCTACACCTTC. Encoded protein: CASSLDRSYGYTF.

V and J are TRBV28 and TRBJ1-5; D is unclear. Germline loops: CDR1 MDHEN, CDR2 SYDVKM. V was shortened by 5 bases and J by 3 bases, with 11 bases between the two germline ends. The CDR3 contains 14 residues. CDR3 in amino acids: CASSREGFNQPQHF. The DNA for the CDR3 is TGTGCCAGCAGTAGGGAGGGCTTCAATCAGCCCCAGCATTTT.

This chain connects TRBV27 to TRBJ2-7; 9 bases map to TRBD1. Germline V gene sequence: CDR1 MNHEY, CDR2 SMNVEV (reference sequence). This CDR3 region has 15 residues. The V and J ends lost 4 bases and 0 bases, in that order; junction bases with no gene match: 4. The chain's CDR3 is CASSWGTGSSYEQYF. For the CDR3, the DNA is TGTGCCAGCAGTTGGGGGACAGGGAGCTCCTACGAGCAGTACTTC.

DNA for the CDR3: TGTGCCAGCAGCCAAACGACAGGGGGAATGGAGCAGTTCTTC. Its translation: CASSQTTGGMEQFF. This chain joins TRBV27 and TRBJ2-1, with TRBD1 matching 9 bases. Germline-derived CDR1 and CDR2 are MNHEY and SMNVEV (reference sequence). V gave up 6 bases and J gave up 10 bases; unmatched junction bases: 10. The CDR3 length is 14 residues.

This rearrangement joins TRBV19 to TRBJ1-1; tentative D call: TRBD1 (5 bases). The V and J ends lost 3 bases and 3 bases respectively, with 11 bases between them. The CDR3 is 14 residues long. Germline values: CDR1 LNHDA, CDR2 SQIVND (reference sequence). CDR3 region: CASSIRDYDTEAFF. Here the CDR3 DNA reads TGTGCCAGTAGTATCAGGGATTATGACACTGAAGCTTTCTTT.

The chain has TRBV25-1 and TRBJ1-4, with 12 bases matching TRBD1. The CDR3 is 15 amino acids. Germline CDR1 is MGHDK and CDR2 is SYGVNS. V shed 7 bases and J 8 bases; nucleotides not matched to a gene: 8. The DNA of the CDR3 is TGTGCCAGCAACACGGGACAGGGGGCGCGGGAAAAACTGTTTTTT. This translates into CASNTGQGAREKLFF.

The CDR3 DNA sequence: TGTGCCAGCAGCCATCTAGCGGGAGGCACGGCAGATACGCAGTATTTT. As protein: CASSHLAGGTADTQYF. The chain uses TRBV7-2 and TRBJ2-3; 11 nucleotides line up with TRBD2. The CDR3 has 16 residues. V trimming: 5 bases; J trimming: 4 bases; junction bases outside the gene matches: 8. Germline lookup yields CDR1 SGHTA and CDR2 FQGNSA.

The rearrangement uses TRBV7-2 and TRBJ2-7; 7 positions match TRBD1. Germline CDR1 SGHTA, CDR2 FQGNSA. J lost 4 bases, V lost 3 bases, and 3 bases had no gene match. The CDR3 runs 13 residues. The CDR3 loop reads CASSLETGYEQYF. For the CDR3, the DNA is TGTGCCAGCAGCTTGGAGACAGGGTACGAGCAGTACTTC.

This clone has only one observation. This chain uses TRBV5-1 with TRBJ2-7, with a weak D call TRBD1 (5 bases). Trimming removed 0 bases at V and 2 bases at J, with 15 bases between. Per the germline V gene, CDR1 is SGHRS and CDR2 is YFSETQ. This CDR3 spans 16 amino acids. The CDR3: CASSLAVTEITYEQYF. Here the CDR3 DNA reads TGCGCCAGCAGCTTGGCCGTGACAGAAATCACCTACGAGCAGTACTTC. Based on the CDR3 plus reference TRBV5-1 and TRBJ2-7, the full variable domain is KAGVTQTPRYLIKTRGQQVTLSCSPISGHRSVSWYQQTPGQGLQFLFEYFSETQRNKGNFPGRFSGRQFSNSRSEMNVSTLELGDSALYLCASSLAVTEITYEQYFGPGTRLTVT.

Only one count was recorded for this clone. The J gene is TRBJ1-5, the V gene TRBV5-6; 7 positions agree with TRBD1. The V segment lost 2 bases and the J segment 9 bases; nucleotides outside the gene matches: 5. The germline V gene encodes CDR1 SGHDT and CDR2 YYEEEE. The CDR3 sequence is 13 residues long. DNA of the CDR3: TGTGCCAGCAGCTTTGACAGGGACTGGCCCCAGCATTTT. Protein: CASSFDRDWPQHF.

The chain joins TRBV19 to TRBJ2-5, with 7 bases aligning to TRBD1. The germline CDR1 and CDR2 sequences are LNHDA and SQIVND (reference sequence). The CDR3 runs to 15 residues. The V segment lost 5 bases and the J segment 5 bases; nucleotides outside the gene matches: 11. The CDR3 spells CASSAPDRAWETQYF. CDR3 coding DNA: TGTGCCAGTAGTGCCCCCGACAGGGCGTGGGAGACCCAGTACTTC.

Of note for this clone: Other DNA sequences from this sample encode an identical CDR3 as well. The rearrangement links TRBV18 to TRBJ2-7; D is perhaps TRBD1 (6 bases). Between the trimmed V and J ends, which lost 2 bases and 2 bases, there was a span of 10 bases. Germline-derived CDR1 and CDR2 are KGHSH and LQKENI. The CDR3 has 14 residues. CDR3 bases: TGTGCCAGCTCACCAGAGACAGGACCCTACGAGCAGTACTTC. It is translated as CASSPETGPYEQYF.